Following are 14 T cell receptor beta chains from one sample sequenced in a study of T cells after posttransplantation cyclophosphamide (dated by TCRdb to between 2015 and 2016). Preparation of the library involved the immunoSEQ multiplex PCR assay. Entries here come from immuneACCESS through TCRdb and include only in-frame sequences with V and J called. Some clones fail to appear in such tables; in the studies checked, an unresolved V gene covers under half of the shortfall, and the cause of the remainder is unknown. The sample records tens of thousands of clones, none occurring a single time. More than 2% of the sample comes from the top ten. The sample was PBMCs. These receptors were obtained from a man aged 40-55 years in good health, CMV-negative, and a related stem cell transplant donor.

This clone was detected ten times or more. The chain couples TRBV30 to TRBJ2-3; the D gene is possibly TRBD1 (6 bases). The CDR3 length is 15 residues. Germline V gene lookup returns CDR1 GTSNPN and CDR2 SVGIG (reference sequence). V lost 1 base and J 2 bases, leaving 13 bases between the germline ends. CDR3 residues: CAWSGTVRFTDTQYF. In nucleotides, the CDR3 is TGTGCCTGGAGTGGGACAGTGAGATTCACAGATACGCAGTATTTT.

In DNA, the CDR3 is TGTGCCAGCAGTTTATCGTTTGGTTGGGGCGCTGGAAACACCATATATTTT. Amino acid sequence: CASSLSFGWGAGNTIYF. The chain combines TRBV27 with TRBJ1-3; tentatively, D is TRBD1 (5 bases). V lost 0 bases and J 2 bases, leaving 14 bases between the germline ends. In germline, CDR1 is MNHEY, CDR2 SMNVEV (reference sequence). The CDR3 has 17 amino acids.

This clone was detected only a few times. The rearrangement uses TRBV19 and TRBJ2-3; maybe TRBD2 (5 bases). Germline V gene lookup returns CDR1 LNHDA and CDR2 SQIVND (reference sequence). Trimming left V 5 bases short and J 6 bases short, with 15 bases between. This CDR3 comprises 14 residues. The CDR3 DNA is TGTGCCAGTAGTGCCGCCCTAGCTGGCGATACGCAGTATTTT. This translates into CASSAALAGDTQYF.

In this sample, this clone turned up a few times. The chain combines TRBV6-1 with TRBJ2-1; the match to TRBD1 covers 9 bases. The ends lost 3 bases at V and 5 bases at J; junction bases unmatched: 8. CDR1 and CDR2 (germline): MNHNS, SASEGT. The CDR3 loop spans 16 amino acids. CDR3 bases: TGTGCCAGCAGTGACCCCGGGACAGGGAAAAACAATGAGCAGTTCTTC. Protein product: CASSDPGTGKNNEQFF.

The J gene is TRBJ2-1, the V gene TRBV7-6; maybe TRBD1 (6 bases). Trimming removed 4 bases at V and 9 bases at J, with 13 bases between. The CDR3 consists of 13 residues. Germline CDR1 reads SGHVS; CDR2 reads FNYEAQ. The DNA of the CDR3 is TGTGCCAGCAGCTCAGGGGTAGGCGGTGAGCAGTTCTTC. Its protein is CASSSGVGGEQFF.

This clone showed up many times. The chain employs TRBV10-3 and TRBJ2-5; TRBD1 matches 8 bases. Germline V gene lookup returns CDR1 ENHRY and CDR2 SYGVKD. The CDR3 sequence is 17 residues long. After removal of 6 bases from V and 3 bases from J, the junction contained 15 bases not matched to a gene. The CDR3, as DNA: TGTGCCATCAGCCTAAACCTTGGACAGGGCGAGGAAGAGACCCAGTACTTC. Translating it yields CAISLNLGQGEEETQYF.

This clone was seen more than once but under ten times. The chain combines TRBV19 with TRBJ1-2; no clear D. This CDR3 spans 14 amino acids. Trimming took 5 bases from V and 4 from J, leaving 14 bases between them. The germline gives CDR1 LNHDA, CDR2 SQIVND (reference sequence). CDR3 sequence: CASSPEVRSYGYTF. In nucleotides, the CDR3 is TGTGCCAGTAGTCCGGAGGTTCGGAGCTATGGCTACACCTTC. The complete variable domain, with remaining parts taken from reference TRBV19 and TRBJ1-2, reads DGGITQSPKYLFRKEGQNVTLSCEQNLNHDAMYWYRQDPGQGLRLIYYSQIVNDFQKGDIAEGYSVSREKKESFPLTVTSAQKNPTAFYLCASSPEVRSYGYTFGSGTRLTVV.

This clone has ten or more counts. The rearrangement uses TRBV7-3 and TRBJ2-2; D ambiguous. The germline V gene has CDR1 SGHTA and CDR2 FQGTGA. The CDR3 sequence is 13 residues long. V lost 5 bases and J lost 6, with 10 bases in between. The CDR3: CASSLRRAGELFF. CDR3 bases: TGTGCCAGCAGCCTTCGACGGGCCGGGGAGCTGTTTTTT. Full variable domain (remainder filled in from reference TRBV7-3 and TRBJ2-2): GAGVSQTPSNKVTEKGKYVELRCDPISGHTALYWYRQSLGQGPEFLIYFQGTGAADDSGLPNDRFFAVRPEGSVSTLKIQRTERGDSAVYLCASSLRRAGELFFGEGSRLTVL.

This clone was found many times. This sequence joins TRBV5-8 and TRBJ1-2; D is possibly TRBD1 (5 bases). The V and J ends lost 2 bases and 5 bases respectively, with 10 bases between them. CDR3 length: 13 amino acids. Looked up from germline, CDR1 is SGHTS and CDR2 is YDEGEE. The CDR3 spells CASSFDSRYGYTF. As DNA, the CDR3 is TGTGCCAGCAGCTTCGACAGCAGATATGGCTACACCTTC.

This clone has at least ten counts. The gene calls are TRBV5-5 and TRBJ1-1, with TRBD1 matching over 10 bases. CDR1 and CDR2 (germline): SGHKS, YYEKEE (reference sequence). Trimming removed 4 bases from V and 5 bases from J; junction bases left unmatched: 2. This CDR3 spans 13 amino acids. CDR3 loop: CASSTDRGTEAFF. The CDR3 DNA sequence: TGTGCCAGCAGCACGGACAGGGGGACTGAAGCTTTCTTT.

The table lists this clone with many counts. The chain carries TRBV6-5 and TRBJ2-2, with D perhaps TRBD2 (5 bases). The CDR3 totals 14 residues. CDR1 MNHEY and CDR2 SVGAGI come from the germline V gene. The ends were cut back, 5 bases at V and 5 bases at J, with 12 bases in the middle. The CDR3 protein is CASSERPGTGELFF. CDR3 coding DNA: TGTGCCAGCAGTGAAAGACCGGGGACCGGGGAGCTGTTTTTT.

The genes are TRBV7-3 and TRBJ2-5; the D gene is possibly TRBD1 (6 bases). Matching the DNA end better, TRBJ2-7 makes the J call doubtful. The CDR3 has 15 residues. Germline V gives CDR1 SGHTA, CDR2 FQGTGA. DNA for the CDR3: TGTGCCAGCGCCCTGGCAGGACAGCTTCCCTACGAGCAGTACTTC. Protein: CASALAGQLPYEQYF.

The gene calls are TRBV7-3 and TRBJ2-1, with 10 nucleotides matching TRBD1. Losses at the gene ends were 6 bases for V and 2 bases for J; bases not matched to a gene: 4. CDR3 length: 15 amino acids. Germline CDR1 is SGHTA and CDR2 is FQGTGA. CDR3 in amino acids: CASSLGQGAYNEQFF. The CDR3, as DNA: TGTGCCAGCAGTCTTGGACAGGGGGCCTACAATGAGCAGTTCTTC.

This clone was counted only a few times. The V and J genes are TRBV5-4 and TRBJ1-2, with D maybe TRBD1 (6 bases). CDR1 and CDR2 from the germline V gene are SGHNT and YYREEE (reference sequence). V lost 0 bases, J lost 7 bases, and 13 bases lay in between. The CDR3 is made up of 14 amino acids. The CDR3 DNA reads as TGTGCCAGCAGCTTGGATCTGGGGGCGGGTGGCTACACCTTC. This translates into CASSLDLGAGGYTF.